This T cell receptor (beta chain) derives from a study of regulatory dendritic cells for organ transplantation. About this clone itself: Its antigen is unknown. The junction does not match germline at one end; this may be a read error.

Sorted subsets were CFSE-labeled and cultured less than 6 days with allogeneic dendritic cells. FACS sorted CD4+ or CD8+ T cells into CD45RA+ naive and CD45RO+ memory. The CDR3 runs 13 residues. Per germline, CDR1 SSHAT and CDR2 FNYEAQ (reference sequence). The data were produced by immunoSEQ multiplex PCR, yet TCRdb's version contains in-frame clones alone and is incomplete. This sample has tens of thousands of clones, with 85% to 90% found just once. General observations from the study: Memory CD8+ clonal expansion seemed more limited with regulatory than mature dendritic cells.

This sequence was found in a human donor in good health. The chain carries TRBV7-7 and TRBJ2-5; TRBD1 might be the D (6 bases). Sequencing was performed on naive CD4+ T cells from blood cultured with dendritic cells. This sample's subset: CD45RA+ naive T cells. The chain's CDR3 is CASSLARGETQYF. For the CDR3, the DNA is TGTGCTAGCAGCTTAGCTAGGGGGGAGACCCAGTACTTC.